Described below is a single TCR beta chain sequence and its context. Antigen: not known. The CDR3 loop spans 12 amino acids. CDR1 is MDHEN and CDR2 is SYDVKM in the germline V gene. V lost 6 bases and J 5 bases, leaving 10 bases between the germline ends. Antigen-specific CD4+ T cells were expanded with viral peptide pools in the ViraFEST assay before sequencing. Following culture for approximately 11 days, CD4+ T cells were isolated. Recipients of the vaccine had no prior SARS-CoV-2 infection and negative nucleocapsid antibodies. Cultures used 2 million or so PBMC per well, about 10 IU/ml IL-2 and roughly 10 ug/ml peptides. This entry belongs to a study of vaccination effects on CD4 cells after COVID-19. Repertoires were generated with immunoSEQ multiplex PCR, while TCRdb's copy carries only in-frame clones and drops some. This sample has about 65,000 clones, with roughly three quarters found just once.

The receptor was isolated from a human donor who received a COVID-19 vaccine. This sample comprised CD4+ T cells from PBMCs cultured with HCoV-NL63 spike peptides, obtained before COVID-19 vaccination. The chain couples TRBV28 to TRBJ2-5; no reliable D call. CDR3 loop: CASRETRETQYF. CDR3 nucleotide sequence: TGTGCCAGCAGGGAGACTCGGGAGACCCAGTACTTC. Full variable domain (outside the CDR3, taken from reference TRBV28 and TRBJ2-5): DVKVTQSSRYLVKRTGEKVFLECVQDMDHENMFWYRQDPGLGLRLIYFSYDVKMKEKGDIPEGYSVSREKKERFSLILESASTNQTSMYLCASRETRETQYFGPGTRLLVL.